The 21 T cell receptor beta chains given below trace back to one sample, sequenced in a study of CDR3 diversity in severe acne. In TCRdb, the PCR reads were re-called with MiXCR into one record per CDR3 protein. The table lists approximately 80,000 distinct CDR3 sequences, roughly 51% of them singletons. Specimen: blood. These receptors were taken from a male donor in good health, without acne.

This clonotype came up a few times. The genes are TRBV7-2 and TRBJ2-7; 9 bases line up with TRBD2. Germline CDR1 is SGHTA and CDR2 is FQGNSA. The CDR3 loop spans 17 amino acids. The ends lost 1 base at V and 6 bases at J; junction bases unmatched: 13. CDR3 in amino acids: CASSLGLADDPRSEQYF. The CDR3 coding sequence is TGTGCCAGCAGCTTAGGACTAGCGGATGATCCACGATCCGAGCAGTACTTC.

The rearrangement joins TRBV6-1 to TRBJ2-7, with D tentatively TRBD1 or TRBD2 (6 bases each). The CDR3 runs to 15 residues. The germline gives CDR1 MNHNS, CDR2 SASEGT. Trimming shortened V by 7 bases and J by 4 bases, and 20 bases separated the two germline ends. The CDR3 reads CASTIYRAEGYEQYF. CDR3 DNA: TGTGCCAGCACTATATACAGGGCGGAGGGGTACGAGCAGTACTTC.

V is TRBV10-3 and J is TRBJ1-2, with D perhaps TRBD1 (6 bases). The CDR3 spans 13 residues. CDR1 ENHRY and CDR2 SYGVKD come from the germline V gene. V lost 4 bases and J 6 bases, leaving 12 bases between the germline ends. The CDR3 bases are TGTGCCATCAGTGGGGAACAGGGAGATGGCTACACCTTC. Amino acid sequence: CAISGEQGDGYTF.

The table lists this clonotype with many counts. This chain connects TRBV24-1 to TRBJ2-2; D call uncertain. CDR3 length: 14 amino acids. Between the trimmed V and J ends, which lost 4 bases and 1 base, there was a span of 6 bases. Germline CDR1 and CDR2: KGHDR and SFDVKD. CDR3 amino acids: CATSEALNTGELFF. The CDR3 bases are TGTGCCACCAGTGAAGCCCTGAACACCGGGGAGCTGTTTTTT.

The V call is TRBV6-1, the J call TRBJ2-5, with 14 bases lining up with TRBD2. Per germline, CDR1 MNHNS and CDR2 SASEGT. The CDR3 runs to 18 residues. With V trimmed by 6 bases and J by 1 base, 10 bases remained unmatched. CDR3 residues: CASRSPGLAGDPQETQYF. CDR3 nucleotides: TGTGCCAGCAGATCGCCGGGACTAGCGGGAGACCCCCAAGAGACCCAGTACTTC.

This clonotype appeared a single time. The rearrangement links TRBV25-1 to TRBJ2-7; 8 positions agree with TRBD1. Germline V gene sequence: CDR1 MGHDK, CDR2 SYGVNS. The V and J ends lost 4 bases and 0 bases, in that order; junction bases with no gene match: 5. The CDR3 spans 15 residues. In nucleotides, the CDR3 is TGTGCCAGCAGTGTACCGCAGGGGGCCTCCTACGAGCAGTACTTC. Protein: CASSVPQGASYEQYF.

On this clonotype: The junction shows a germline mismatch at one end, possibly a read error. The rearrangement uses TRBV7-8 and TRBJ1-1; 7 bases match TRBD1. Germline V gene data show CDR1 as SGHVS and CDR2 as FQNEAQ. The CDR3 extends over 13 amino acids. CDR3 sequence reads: CASSQDRDTEAFF. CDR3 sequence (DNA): TGCGCCAGCAGCCAAGACAGGGACACTGAAGCTTTCTTT. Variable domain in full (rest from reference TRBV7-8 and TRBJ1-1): GAGVSQSPRYKVAKRGQDVALRCDPISGHVSLFWYQQALGQGPEFLTYFQNEAQLDKSGLPSDRFFAERPEGSVSTLKIQRTQQEDSAVYLCASSQDRDTEAFFGQGTRLTVV.

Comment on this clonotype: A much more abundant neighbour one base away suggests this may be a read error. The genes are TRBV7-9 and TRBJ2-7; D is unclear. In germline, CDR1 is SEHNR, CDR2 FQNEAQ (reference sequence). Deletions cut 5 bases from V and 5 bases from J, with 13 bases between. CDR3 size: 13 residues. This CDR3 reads CASSRPEYHEQYF. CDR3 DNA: TGTGCCAGCAGCCGGCCTGAGTACCACGAGCAGTACTTC.

The CDR3 DNA is TGCAGCGTTGAAGTGGTTTATAGGGGGCAGGGAAAGACTGAAGCTTTCTTT. This codes for CSVEVVYRGQGKTEAFF. The chain carries TRBV29-1 and TRBJ1-1; 7 bases fit TRBD1. Germline V gene lookup returns CDR1 SQVTM and CDR2 ANQGSEA. CDR3 length: 17 amino acids. V lost 1 base, J lost 5 bases, and 16 bases stayed unmatched. Supplemented by reference TRBV29-1 and TRBJ1-1, the full variable domain reads SAVISQKPSRDICQRGTSLTIQCQVDSQVTMMFWYRQQPGQSLTLIATANQGSEATYESGFVIDKFPISRPNLTFSTLTVSNMSPEDSSIYLCSVEVVYRGQGKTEAFFGQGTRLTVV.

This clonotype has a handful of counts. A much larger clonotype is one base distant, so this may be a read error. The CDR3 sequence: CAGSPGTALFEQYF. Written as DNA, the CDR3 is TGCGCCGGCAGCCCCGGGACAGCACTATTCGAGCAGTACTTC. V usage is TRBV4-1 and J usage is TRBJ2-7; 7 bases match TRBD1. CDR1 and CDR2 from the germline V gene are MGHRA and YSYEKL. The CDR3 contains 14 residues.

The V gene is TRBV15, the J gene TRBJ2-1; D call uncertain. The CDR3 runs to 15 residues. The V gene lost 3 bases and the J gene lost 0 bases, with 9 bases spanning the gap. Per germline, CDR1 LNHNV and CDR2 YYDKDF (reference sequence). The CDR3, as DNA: TGTGCCACCAGCAGTGACCGGAGCTCCTACAATGAGCAGTTCTTC. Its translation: CATSSDRSSYNEQFF.

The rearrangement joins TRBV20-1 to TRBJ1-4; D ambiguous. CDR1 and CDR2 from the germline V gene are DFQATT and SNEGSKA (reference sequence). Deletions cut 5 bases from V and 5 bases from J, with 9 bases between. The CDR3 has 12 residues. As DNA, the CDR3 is TGCAGTGCTGTCCTTTTGAATGAAAAACTGTTTTTT. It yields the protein CSAVLLNEKLFF.

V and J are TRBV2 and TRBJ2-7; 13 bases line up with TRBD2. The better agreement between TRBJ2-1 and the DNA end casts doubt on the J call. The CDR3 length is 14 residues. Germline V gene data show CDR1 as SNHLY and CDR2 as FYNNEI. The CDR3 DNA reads TGTGCCAGCAGAGGACTAGCGGGAGCGGGGGAGCAGTTCTTC. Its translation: CASRGLAGAGEQFF.

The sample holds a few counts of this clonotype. For the CDR3, the DNA is TGTGCCACCAGTGACGGACAGGGGCCCCTGTGGCCCCAGCATTTT. Protein: CATSDGQGPLWPQHF. The V and J genes are TRBV24-1 and TRBJ1-5; 9 nucleotides agree with TRBD1. V dropped 4 bases and J dropped 9; count of bases not matched to a gene: 9. Germline CDR1 and CDR2: KGHDR and SFDVKD. There are 15 residues in the CDR3.

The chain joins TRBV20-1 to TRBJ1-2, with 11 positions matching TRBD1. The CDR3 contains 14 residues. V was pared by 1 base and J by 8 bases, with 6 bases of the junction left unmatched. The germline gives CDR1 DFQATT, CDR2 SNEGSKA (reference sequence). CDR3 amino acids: CSARGTGGGYGYTF. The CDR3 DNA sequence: TGCAGTGCTAGAGGGACAGGGGGCGGATACGGCTACACCTTC.

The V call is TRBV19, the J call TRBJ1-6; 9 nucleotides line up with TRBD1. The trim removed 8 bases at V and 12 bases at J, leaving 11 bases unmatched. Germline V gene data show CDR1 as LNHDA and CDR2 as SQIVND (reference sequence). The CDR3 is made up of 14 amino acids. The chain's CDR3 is CASSPQGAWEPLHF. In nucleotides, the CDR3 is TGTGCCAGTTCCCCACAGGGGGCGTGGGAACCCCTCCACTTT.

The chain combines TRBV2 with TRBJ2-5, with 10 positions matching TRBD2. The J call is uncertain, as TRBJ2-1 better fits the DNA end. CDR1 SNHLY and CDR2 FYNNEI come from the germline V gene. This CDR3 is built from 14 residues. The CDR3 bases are TGTGCCAGCAGGGGGACTAGCGATGTCAATGAGCAGTTCTTC. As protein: CASRGTSDVNEQFF.

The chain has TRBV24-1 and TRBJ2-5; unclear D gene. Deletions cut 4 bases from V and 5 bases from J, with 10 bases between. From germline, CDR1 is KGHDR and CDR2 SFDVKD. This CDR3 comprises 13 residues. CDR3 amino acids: CATSDSNRETQYF. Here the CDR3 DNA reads TGTGCCACCAGTGACTCCAACCGGGAGACCCAGTACTTC.

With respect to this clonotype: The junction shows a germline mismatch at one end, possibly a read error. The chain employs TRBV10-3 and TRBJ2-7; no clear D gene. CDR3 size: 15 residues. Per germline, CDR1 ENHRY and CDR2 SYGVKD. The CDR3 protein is CAISESRRDSHKQHF. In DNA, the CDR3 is TGTGCCATCAGTGAGTCGAGAAGGGATTCCCACAAGCAGCACTTC.

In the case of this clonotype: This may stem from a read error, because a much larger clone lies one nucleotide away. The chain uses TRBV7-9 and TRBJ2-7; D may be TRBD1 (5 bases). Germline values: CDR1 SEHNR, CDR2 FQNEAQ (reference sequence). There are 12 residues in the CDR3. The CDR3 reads CASSKGVYGQYF. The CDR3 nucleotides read TGTGCCAGCAGCAAAGGGGTGTACGGGCAGTACTTC.

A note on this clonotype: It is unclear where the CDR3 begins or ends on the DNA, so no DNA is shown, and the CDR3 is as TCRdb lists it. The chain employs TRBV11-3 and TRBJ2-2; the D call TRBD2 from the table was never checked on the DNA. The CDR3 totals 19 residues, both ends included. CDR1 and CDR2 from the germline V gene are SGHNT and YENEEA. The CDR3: CASTSDESYNEQFFGELFF.